The T cell receptor (beta chain) under discussion was sequenced for a study of T cells in Graves' hyperthyroidism and ophthalmopathy. Study-wide points: Peripheral blood also featured most of the thyroid clonotypes expanded above 0.001.

The CDR3 contains 15 residues. The germline gives CDR1 MGHRA, CDR2 YSYEKL. V was shortened by 0 bases and J by 3 bases, with 11 bases between the two germline ends. Researchers amplified the TCR beta CDR3 regions from RNA transcripts. The TCR CDR3 first-round RT-PCR relied on the HTBI primer set. TCRdb ran MiXCR on the multiplex PCR reads and lists one entry per CDR3 protein. Of hundreds of thousands of distinct CDR3 sequences in the sample, approximately 14% were seen once. Of note for this clonotype: The antigen is unknown.

This chain joins TRBV4-1 and TRBJ1-1; unclear D gene. The clonotype was recovered from a woman aged 40-49 years with Graves' ophthalmopathy. Sequencing used blood. CDR3 DNA: TGCGCCAGCAGCCAAGATCCCCAGGTTGACACTGAAGCTTTCTTT. It specifies CASSQDPQVDTEAFF.